This T cell receptor (beta chain) comes out of a study of blood T cells in healthy people across ages (dated by TCRdb to about 2015). Background for the entire study: Template switching captured roughly one uniquely barcoded TCR beta cDNA molecule per two T cells in model experiments. The study measured age-related changes in TCR beta repertoire diversity using deep sequencing normalized with unique cDNA molecular identifiers. Four age groups were formed from the donors: young (average roughly 15 years), middle-aged (approximately 39), aged (about 62) and long-lived (roughly 81). To avoid experimental bias, donors of different ages were spread randomly across the sequencing lanes. Using the same blood draw, the study looked at two additional independent replicas of 1 million unique cDNA reads for two donors, one aged 18 to 30 and the other aged 80 or older.

The donors were 40 or so Caucasian individuals from Russia, aged 6 to 90 years, who were systemically healthy. About 9.6 milliliters of peripheral blood were collected from each donor into EDTA-treated Vacutainer tubes. Ficoll-Paque density-gradient centrifugation was used to isolate PBMCs, with at least 7 million per sample. Total RNA, at least 6 micrograms per sample, was extracted from PBMCs with Trizol reagent. For every donor, an aliquot of PBMCs went through flow cytometry to measure the percentages of naive CD45RAhigh/CD27high T cells. Libraries were built with 5' RACE. TCRdb records Illumina HiSeq 2500 as the sequencer. The second PCR ran for roughly 6 to 11 cycles and used a J-beta primer mix along with a sample-barcoded 5' primer. Each TCR beta cDNA molecule received a unique molecular identifier from a template-switch 5' adaptor carrying 12 random nucleotides. At least 3 million CDR3-containing paired-end reads were obtained from each sample. The Mint cDNA synthesis kit, primed by a TRBC-specific oligonucleotide, was used to synthesize first-strand cDNA from all RNA. After uracil-DNA glycosylase treatment, a first 18-cycle PCR used universal primers M1SS and BC2_uni_R on all cDNA. Per the authors' processing: Normalization of each sample was performed by random selection of 1 million high-quality reads, each carrying a distinct molecular identifier. Reads sharing molecular identifiers were discarded rather than binned into consensus sequences. MiTCR, set to a Q25 quality threshold and the strictest error-elimination algorithm, was used for CDR3 identification, clonotype clustering and error correction. A nonparametric unseen species model using Euler transformation provided a lower-bound estimate of total TCR beta diversity. In TCRdb, the public reads were trimmed at Q25 with fastp and aligned with MiXCR, with productive beta chains retained. CDR3 protein sequences are deduplicated, and each keeps its most common genes and DNA. Here the V and J calls rest on TCRdb's processing, not on the authors' analysis. This sample lists roughly 800,000 distinct CDR3 sequences; about 55% were detected once. The ten largest account for roughly 37% of the sample.

About this clonotype: This receptor's antigen is unknown. Base qualities are missing; no much larger clone stands one base away.

The research as a whole found: Bulk unsorted PBMC profiling prevented conclusive comparison of naive and antigen-experienced compartments. Because donor CMV infection status was unknown, age-related changes in expanded clonotypes were potentially confounded. There was a strong correlation between observed TCR beta diversity and the percentage of naive T cells measured by flow cytometry. Total diversity estimates from one million sequenced T cells were considered lower bounds and underestimates. Compared with the aged group, more naive CD4+ T cells, fewer expanded clones and increased TCR diversity were shown by the long-lived group, suggesting age selection. Observed TCR beta diversity per million T cells fell roughly linearly with age, and a significant reduction was already apparent by age about 36.

The receptor's source is a man at least 80 years old in good health. Sequenced: blood.

The CDR3 amino acid sequence is: CASSKRSAGGPHNEQFF. The sequence in DNA is TGTGCCAGTAGTAAGAGATCGGCGGGAGGGCCTCACAATGAGCAGTTCTTC. The chain uses TRBV27 and TRBJ2-1, with 9 middle bases fitting TRBD2. Taken from the germline V gene (reference sequence), the CDR1 and CDR2 loops are MNHEY and SMNVEV. Taken from cysteine to phenylalanine, the CDR3 has 17 residues. Only the CDR3 region is kept as DNA, spanning 51 bases read in frame from base 1. Trimming removed 9 bases from V and 5 bases from J; the gene matches leave 17 bases unexplained.